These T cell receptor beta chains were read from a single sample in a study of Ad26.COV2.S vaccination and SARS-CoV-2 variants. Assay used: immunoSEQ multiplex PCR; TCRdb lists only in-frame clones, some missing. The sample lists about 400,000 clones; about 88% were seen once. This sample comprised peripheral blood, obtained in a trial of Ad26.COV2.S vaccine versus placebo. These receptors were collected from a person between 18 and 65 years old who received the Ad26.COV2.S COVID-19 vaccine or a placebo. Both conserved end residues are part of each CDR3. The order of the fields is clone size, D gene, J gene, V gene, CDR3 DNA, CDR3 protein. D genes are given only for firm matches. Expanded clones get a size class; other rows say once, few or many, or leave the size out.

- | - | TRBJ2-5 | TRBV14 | TGTGCCAGCAGCCAAGAGGTAGGGCCCGCGGAGACCCAGTACTTC | CASSQEVGPAETQYF
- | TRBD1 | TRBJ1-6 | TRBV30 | TGTGCCTTGAGGCGTACAGGGGGTATTCCACCCCTCCACTTT | CALRRTGGIPPLHF
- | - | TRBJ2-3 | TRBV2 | TGTGCCAGCAGTTTCTTGGCAGATACGCAGTATTTT | CASSFLADTQYF
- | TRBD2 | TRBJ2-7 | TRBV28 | TGTGCCAGCAGTCCCCAGCGACTAGCGGGAGGCTACGAGCAGTACTTC | CASSPQRLAGGYEQYF
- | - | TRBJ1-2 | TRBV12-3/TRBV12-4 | TGTGCCAGCAGTTTACAGGACAGATATGGCTACACCTTC | CASSLQDRYGYTF
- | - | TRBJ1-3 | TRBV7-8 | TGTGCCAGCAGCCCCCGTCTATCTGGAAACACCATATATTTT | CASSPRLSGNTIYF
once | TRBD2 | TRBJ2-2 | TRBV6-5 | TGTGCCAGCACCCCGATAGCGGGGGGCACCGGGGAGCTGTTTTTT | CASTPIAGGTGELFF
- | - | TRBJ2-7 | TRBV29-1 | TGCAGCGTTCGCGACTTAGAAGCGTTTAAGGACTCCGAGCAGTACTTC | CSVRDLEAFKDSEQYF
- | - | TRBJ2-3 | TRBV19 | TGTGCCAGTAGTATAGGGACCCCAGGGACAGATACGCAGTATTTT | CASSIGTPGTDTQYF
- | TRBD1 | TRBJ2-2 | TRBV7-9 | TGTGCCAGCAGCTTACAGGGGGCTGGCGGGGAGCTGTTTTTT | CASSLQGAGGELFF
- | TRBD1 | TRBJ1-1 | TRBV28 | TGTGCCACCGCTCAGGGGGCCTGGACTGAAGCTTTCTTT | CATAQGAWTEAFF
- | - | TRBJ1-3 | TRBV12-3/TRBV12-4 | TGTGCCAGCAGCGGACACTCTGGAAACACCATATATTTT | CASSGHSGNTIYF
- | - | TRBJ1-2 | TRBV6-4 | TGTGCCAGCAGTGGGGGGCAGGGCTATGGCTACACCTTC | CASSGGQGYGYTF
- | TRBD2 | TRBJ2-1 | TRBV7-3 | TGTGCCAGCAGCACGGGACTAGCGGGAGATGAGCAGTTCTTC | CASSTGLAGDEQFF
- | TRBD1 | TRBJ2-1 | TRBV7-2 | TGTGCCAGCAGCCTGGACAGGGGGCTCGGTGAGCAGTTCTTC | CASSLDRGLGEQFF
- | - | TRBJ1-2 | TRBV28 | TGTGCCAGCAGTTTGGCCACCGCTCAAGATACTAATGGCTACACCTTC | CASSLATAQDTNGYTF
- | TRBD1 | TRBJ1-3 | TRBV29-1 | TGCAGCGTAGCCGACAGGGCTGGAAACACCATATATTTT | CSVADRAGNTIYF
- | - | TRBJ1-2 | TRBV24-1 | TGTGCCACCAGTGCCCACGGACAGCTCTATGGCTACACCTTC | CATSAHGQLYGYTF
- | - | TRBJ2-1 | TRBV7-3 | TGTGCCAGCAGCTTAGTGATATGGGATGAGCAGTTCTTC | CASSLVIWDEQFF
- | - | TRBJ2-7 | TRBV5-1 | TGCGCCAGCAGGCCGGACATAGGAAGCTCCTACGAGCAGTACTTC | CASRPDIGSSYEQYF
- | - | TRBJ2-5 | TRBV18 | TGTGCCAGCTCACCACGCTCAGGGGAGACCCAGTACTTC | CASSPRSGETQYF
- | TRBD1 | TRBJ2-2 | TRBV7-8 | TGTGCCAGCAGGCCGGGACAGGGGGCGGCGGGGGAGCTGTTTTTT | CASRPGQGAAGELFF
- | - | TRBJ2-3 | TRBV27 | TGTGCCAGCACCCCTGCCCCCCTCACAGATACGCAGTATTTT | CASTPAPLTDTQYF
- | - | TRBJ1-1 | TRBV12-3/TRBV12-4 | TGTGCCAGCAGTTTAGCCAGGTACACTGAAGCTTTCTTT | CASSLARYTEAFF
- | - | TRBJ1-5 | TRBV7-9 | TGTGCCAGCAGCTTACAGGGCCGCAATCAGCCCCAGCATTTT | CASSLQGRNQPQHF
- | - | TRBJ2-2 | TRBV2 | TGTGCCAGCAGTGTCCTCCCTTGGGGGAGCACCGCCGGGGAGCTGTTTTTT | CASSVLPWGSTAGELFF
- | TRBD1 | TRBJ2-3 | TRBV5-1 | TGCGCCAGCAGCCTAGACGGGACAGGGGGTACCACAGATACGCAGTATTTT | CASSLDGTGGTTDTQYF
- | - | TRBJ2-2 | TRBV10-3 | TGTGCCATCAGTGAGTCAGGCGCGAACACCGGGGAGCTGTTTTTT | CAISESGANTGELFF
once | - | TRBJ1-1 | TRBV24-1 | TGTGCCACCAGTGATTTGTACAGGACTGAAGCTTTCTTT | CATSDLYRTEAFF
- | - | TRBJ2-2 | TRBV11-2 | TGTGCCAGCAGCCGGACTATGAACACCGGGGAGCTGTTTTTT | CASSRTMNTGELFF
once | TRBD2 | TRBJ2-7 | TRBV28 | TGTGCCAGCAGTTCTCCCGCGGGAGGAGTTTACGAGCAGTACTTC | CASSSPAGGVYEQYF
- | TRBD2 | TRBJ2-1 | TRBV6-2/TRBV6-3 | TGTGCCAGCAGTTACTCGGCGAGCGGGAGGGTTCAGTTCTTC | CASSYSASGRVQFF
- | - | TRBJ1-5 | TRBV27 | TGTGCCAGCAGTTTATTAGGGGGTCAGCCCCAGCATTTT | CASSLLGGQPQHF
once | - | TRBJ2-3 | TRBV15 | TGTGCCACCAGCAGAGATATCTACGGCACAGATACGCAGTATTTT | CATSRDIYGTDTQYF
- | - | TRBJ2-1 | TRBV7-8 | TGTGCCAGCAGCTCATCACCCGGGACATCCGGCTACAATGAGCAGTTCTTC | CASSSSPGTSGYNEQFF
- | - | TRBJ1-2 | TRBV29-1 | TGCAGCGTGGACAGCCTTGCTAACTATGGCTACACCTTC | CSVDSLANYGYTF
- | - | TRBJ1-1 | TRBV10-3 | TGTGCCATCAGTGAGTCCGAGAACACTGAAGCTTTCTTT | CAISESENTEAFF
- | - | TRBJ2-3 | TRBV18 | TGTGCCAGCGGAGCGGGACAGAGCACAGATACGCAGTATTTT | CASGAGQSTDTQYF
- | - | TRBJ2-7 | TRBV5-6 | TGTGCCAGCAGCCCTCGCGGCTACGAGCAGTACTTC | CASSPRGYEQYF
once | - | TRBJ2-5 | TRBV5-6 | TGTGCCAGCAGCTTGGATTTAGGGGGGGAGACCCAGTACTTC | CASSLDLGGETQYF
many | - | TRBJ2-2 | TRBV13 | TGTGCCAGCAGCCCCCTGGGACTCTACACCGGGGAGCTGTTTTTT | CASSPLGLYTGELFF
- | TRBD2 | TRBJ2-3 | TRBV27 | TGTGCCAGCGGTATAGCGGGAGGGCCCACAGATACGCAGTATTTT | CASGIAGGPTDTQYF
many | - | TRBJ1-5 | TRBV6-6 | TGTGCCAGCAGCGCTCCCAATCAGCCCCAGCATTTT | CASSAPNQPQHF
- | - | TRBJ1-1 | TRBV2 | TGTGCCAGCAGTGCAGGGACCGGCACTGAAGCTTTCTTT | CASSAGTGTEAFF
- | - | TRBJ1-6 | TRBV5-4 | TGTGCCACAAAAAACGCAGGGAGTACGGGGAATTCACCCCTCCACTTT | CATKNAGSTGNSPLHF
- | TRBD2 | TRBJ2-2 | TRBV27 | TGTGCCAGCAGTCCGGGACTAGCGACCGCCGGGGAGCTGTTTTTT | CASSPGLATAGELFF
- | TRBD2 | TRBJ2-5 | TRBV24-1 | TGTGCCACCAGTGACCCCAGGGAGGGAGGACAGACCCAGTACTTC | CATSDPREGGQTQYF
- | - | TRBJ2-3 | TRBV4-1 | TGCGCCAGCAGCCAAGTTCCGGGACTTTACACAGATACGCAGTATTTT | CASSQVPGLYTDTQYF
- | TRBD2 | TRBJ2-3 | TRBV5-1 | TGCGCCAGCAGCCAGGGACTAGCGGGAGGGCCTTTAGATACGCAGTATTTT | CASSQGLAGGPLDTQYF
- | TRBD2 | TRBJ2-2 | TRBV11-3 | TGTGCCAGCAGCTCAAGGACTAGCGGGAGTGGGGAGCTGTTTTTT | CASSSRTSGSGELFF
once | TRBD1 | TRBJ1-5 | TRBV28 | TGTGCCAGCAGTCCGAGAAGGGGAAGGACAGGGATTATTCAGCCCCAGCATTTT | CASSPRRGRTGIIQPQHF
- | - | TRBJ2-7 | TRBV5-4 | TGTGCCAGCAGCCGACCGGGAGCCTACGAGCAGTACTTC | CASSRPGAYEQYF
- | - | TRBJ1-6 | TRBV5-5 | TGTGCCAGCAGCTCGACTACCCGGGACCGGGTTCTTAATTCACCCCTCCACTTT | CASSSTTRDRVLNSPLHF